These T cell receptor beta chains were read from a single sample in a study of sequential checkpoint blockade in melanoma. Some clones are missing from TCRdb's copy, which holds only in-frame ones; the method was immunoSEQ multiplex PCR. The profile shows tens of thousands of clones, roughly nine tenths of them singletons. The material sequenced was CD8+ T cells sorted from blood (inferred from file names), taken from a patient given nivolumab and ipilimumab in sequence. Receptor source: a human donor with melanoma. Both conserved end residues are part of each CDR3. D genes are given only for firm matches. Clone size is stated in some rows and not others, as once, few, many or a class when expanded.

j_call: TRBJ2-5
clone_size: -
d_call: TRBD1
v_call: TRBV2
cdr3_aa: CASSDPGQGGTQYF
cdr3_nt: TGTGCCAGCAGCGACCCGGGACAGGGAGGGACCCAGTACTTC

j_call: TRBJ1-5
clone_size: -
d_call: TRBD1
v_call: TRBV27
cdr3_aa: CASTGRDRAFYSNQPQHF
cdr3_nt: TGTGCCAGCACCGGCAGGGACAGGGCGTTTTATAGCAATCAGCCCCAGCATTTT

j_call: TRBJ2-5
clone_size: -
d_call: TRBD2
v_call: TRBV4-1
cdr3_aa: CASSQLKAGGSLETQYF
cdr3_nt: TGCGCCAGCAGCCAACTGAAAGCGGGAGGATCTTTGGAGACCCAGTACTTC

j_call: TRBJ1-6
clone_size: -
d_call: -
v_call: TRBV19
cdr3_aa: CASSMDTGLNSPLHF
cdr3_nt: TGTGCCAGTAGTATGGACACAGGGCTTAATTCACCCCTCCACTTT

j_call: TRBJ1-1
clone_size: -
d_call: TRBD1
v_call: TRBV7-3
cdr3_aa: CASSPGTGGEDTEAFF
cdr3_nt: TGTGCCAGCAGCCCGGGGACAGGGGGCGAGGACACTGAAGCTTTCTTT

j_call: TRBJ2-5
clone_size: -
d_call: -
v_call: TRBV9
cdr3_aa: CASSVPGVRETQYF
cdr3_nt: TGTGCCAGCAGCGTACCGGGAGTACGCGAGACCCAGTACTTC

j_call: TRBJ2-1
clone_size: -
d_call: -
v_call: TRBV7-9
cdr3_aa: CASSGGGQPNEQFF
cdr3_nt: TGTGCCAGCAGCGGTGGGGGACAACCCAATGAGCAGTTCTTC

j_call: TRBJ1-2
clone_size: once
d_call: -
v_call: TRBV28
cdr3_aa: CASSKQDIKPYGYTF
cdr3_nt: TGTGCCAGCAGTAAACAAGACATAAAGCCCTATGGCTACACCTTC

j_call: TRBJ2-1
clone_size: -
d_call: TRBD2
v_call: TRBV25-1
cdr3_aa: CASRVGGLYNEQFF
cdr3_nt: TGTGCCAGCAGGGTGGGAGGGCTCTACAATGAGCAGTTCTTC

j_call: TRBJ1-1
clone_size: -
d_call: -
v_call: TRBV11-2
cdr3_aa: CASSFPQRDTEAFF
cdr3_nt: TGTGCCAGCAGCTTTCCTCAGAGGGACACTGAAGCTTTCTTT

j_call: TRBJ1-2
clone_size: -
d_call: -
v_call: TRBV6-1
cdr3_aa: CASSEAGGRKDGYTF
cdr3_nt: TGTGCCAGCAGTGAAGCAGGAGGGAGGAAAGATGGCTACACCTTC

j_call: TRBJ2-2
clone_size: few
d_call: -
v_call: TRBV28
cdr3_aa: CASSGLTGVAGELFF
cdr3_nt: TGTGCCAGCAGTGGACTGACAGGAGTGGCCGGGGAGCTGTTTTTT

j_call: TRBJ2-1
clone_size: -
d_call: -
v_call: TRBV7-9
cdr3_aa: CASSNGGWGIEQFF
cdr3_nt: TGTGCCAGCAGCAACGGGGGTTGGGGCATTGAGCAGTTCTTC

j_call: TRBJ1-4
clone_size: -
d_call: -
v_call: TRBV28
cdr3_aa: CASSLNSPGDNEKLFF
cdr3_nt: TGTGCCAGCAGTTTAAATAGTCCCGGGGATAATGAAAAACTGTTTTTT

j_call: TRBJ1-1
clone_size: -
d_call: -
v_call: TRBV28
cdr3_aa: CASSPRISHTEAFF
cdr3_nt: TGTGCCAGCAGTCCCCGTATTTCCCACACTGAAGCTTTCTTT

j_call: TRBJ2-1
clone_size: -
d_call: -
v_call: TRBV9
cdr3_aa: CASSVGLAVWNEQFF
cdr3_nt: TGTGCCAGCAGCGTAGGTCTAGCAGTCTGGAATGAGCAGTTCTTC

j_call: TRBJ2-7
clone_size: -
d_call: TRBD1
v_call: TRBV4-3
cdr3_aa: CASSQEFRDRGAIADYEQYF
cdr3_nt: TGCGCCAGCAGCCAAGAATTCAGGGACAGGGGGGCCATAGCGGACTACGAGCAGTACTTC

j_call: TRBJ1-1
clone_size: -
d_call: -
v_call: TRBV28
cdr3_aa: CASSLGRSNTEAFF
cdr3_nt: TGTGCCAGCTCTTTGGGCCGTTCGAACACTGAAGCTTTCTTT

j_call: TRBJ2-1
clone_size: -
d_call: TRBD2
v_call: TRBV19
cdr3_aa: CASSRGTSPYNEQFF
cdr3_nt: TGTGCCAGTAGTCGCGGGACTAGTCCCTACAATGAGCAGTTCTTC

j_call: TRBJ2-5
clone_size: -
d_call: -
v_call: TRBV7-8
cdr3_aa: CASSLAGGEAETQYF
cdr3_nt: TGTGCCAGCAGCTTAGCAGGAGGGGAGGCGGAGACCCAGTACTTC

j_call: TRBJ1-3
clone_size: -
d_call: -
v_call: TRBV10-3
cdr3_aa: CAISESQRGSRGNTIYF
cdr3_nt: TGTGCCATCAGTGAGTCCCAACGAGGGTCGAGAGGAAACACCATATATTTT

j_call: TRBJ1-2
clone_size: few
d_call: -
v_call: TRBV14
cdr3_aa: CASSQDSSYGYTF
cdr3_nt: TGTGCCAGCAGCCAAGATAGTTCCTATGGCTACACCTTC

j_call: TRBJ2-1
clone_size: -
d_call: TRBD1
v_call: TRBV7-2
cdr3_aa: CASSLIRGLNEQFF
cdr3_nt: TGTGCCAGCAGCTTGATCAGGGGGCTAAATGAGCAGTTCTTC

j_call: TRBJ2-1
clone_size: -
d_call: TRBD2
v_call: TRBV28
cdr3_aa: CASIGGTYNEQFF
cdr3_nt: TGTGCCAGCATCGGGGGGACCTACAATGAGCAGTTCTTC

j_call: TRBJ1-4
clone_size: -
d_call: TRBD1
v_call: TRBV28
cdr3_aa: CASTGDFGEKLFF
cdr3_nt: TGTGCCAGTACAGGGGATTTTGGGGAAAAACTGTTTTTT

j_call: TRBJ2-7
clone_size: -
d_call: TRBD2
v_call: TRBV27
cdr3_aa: CASREGLAYEQYF
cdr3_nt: TGTGCCAGCAGGGAGGGACTAGCCTACGAGCAGTACTTC

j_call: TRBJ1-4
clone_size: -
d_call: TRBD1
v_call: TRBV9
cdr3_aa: CASSEQGFNEKLFF
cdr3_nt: TGTGCCAGCAGCGAACAGGGGTTTAATGAAAAACTGTTTTTT

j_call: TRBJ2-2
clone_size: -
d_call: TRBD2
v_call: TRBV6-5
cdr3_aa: CASSRTSAKAGELFF
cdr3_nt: TGTGCCAGCAGCCGGACTAGCGCAAAGGCCGGGGAGCTGTTTTTT

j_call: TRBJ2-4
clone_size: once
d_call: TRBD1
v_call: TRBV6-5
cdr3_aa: CASMGTAAKNIQYF
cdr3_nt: TGTGCCAGCATGGGGACAGCAGCCAAAAACATTCAGTACTTC

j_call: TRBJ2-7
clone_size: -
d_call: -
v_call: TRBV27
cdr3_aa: CASSLLGGYEQYF
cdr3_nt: TGTGCCAGCAGTTTATTAGGGGGCTACGAGCAGTACTTC